The entry below describes one T cell receptor (beta chain). This may come from a read error, since a much larger clone is one base off. Germline values: CDR1 MNHNS, CDR2 SASEGT. This CDR3 region has 13 residues. What was amplified from RNA transcripts were TCR beta CDR3 regions. Researchers ran a first-round RT-PCR on the TCR CDR3 using the HTBI primer set. TCRdb re-analysed the multiplex PCR reads in MiXCR, keeping a single row per CDR3 protein. The table records hundreds of thousands of distinct CDR3 sequences, more than 15% of them present only once. These data originate in a study of T cells in Graves' hyperthyroidism and ophthalmopathy. Diagnostic assessment was based on clinical symptoms, serum thyroxine and TRAb, thyroid ultrasound and orbital computed tomography.

The chain recombines TRBV6-1 with TRBJ2-7, with 8 positions matching TRBD2. The better agreement between TRBJ2-1 and the DNA end casts doubt on the J call. This TCR was recovered from a woman under 30 with Graves' hyperthyroidism. The sample consisted of blood. CDR3 protein: CASSDSGIYEQFF. Here the CDR3 DNA reads TGTGCCAGCAGCGATAGCGGGATATACGAGCAGTTCTTC.